This T cell receptor (beta chain) emerged from a study of T cell responses to AZD1222 COVID-19 vaccine. Study results and caveats: Clonal diversity was possibly underestimated; the donors were predominantly white British and more often female. Across the whole spike, CD4 TCRs peaked at regions 160-218 and 743-854. Rises in breadth and depth of Spike-specific TCRs came after two AZD1222 doses. Just 5 or 6 AZD1222 recipients tested seropositive at baseline.

With respect to this clone: As yet, its antigen is unknown.

Here immunoSEQ multiplex PCR was the method, and the copy in TCRdb shows in-frame clones only, minus some. The sample records approximately 92,000 clones, roughly nine tenths being singletons. Germline loops: CDR1 SGHRS, CDR2 YFSETQ. The ends were cut back, 2 bases at V and 0 bases at J, with 14 bases in the middle. This CDR3 has 16 residues. V gene TRBV5-1 combines with J gene TRBJ1-2, with D possibly TRBD1 on 5 matching bases. The receptor was derived from an adult in good health. Sample: peripheral blood, taken on day 0 of AZD1222 vaccination. The CDR3 nucleotides read TGCGCCAGCAGCTTCGACCGACCGACAGCTAACTATGGCTACACCTTC. This codes for CASSFDRPTANYGYTF.